This T cell receptor beta chain was sequenced during a study of CD8+ T cells in alopecia areata. Overall study: Treated patients were dosed with oral tofacitinib, taking 5 to 10 mg twice daily. Tofacitinib therapy lasting 6 to 18 months was followed by 6 months off drug.

Treatment meaning: oral pan-JAK inhibitor, 5-10 mg twice daily. The CDR3 spans 14 residues. Trimming pared 2 bases from V and 4 bases from J, leaving 12 bases between. The germline gives CDR1 SGHRS, CDR2 YFSETQ. In each case, RNA was isolated and then reverse transcribed into cDNA as the sequencing template. This table comes from immunoSEQ multiplex PCR, and its TCRdb copy is limited to in-frame clones, with some not included. The sample yields about 190,000 clones, around three fifths seen once. Here the sequenced sample was CD4+ T cells sorted from blood, taken at week 4, from a patient treated with tofacitinib. This TCR came from a human donor with alopecia areata. The rearrangement joins TRBV5-1 to TRBJ1-1; D is possibly TRBD1 (5 bases). The CDR3 region is CASSFGTRGTEAFF. The CDR3 bases are TGCGCCAGCAGCTTTGGGACCCGCGGCACTGAAGCTTTCTTT. The full variable domain, its missing parts supplied by reference TRBV5-1 and TRBJ1-1, is KAGVTQTPRYLIKTRGQQVTLSCSPISGHRSVSWYQQTPGQGLQFLFEYFSETQRNKGNFPGRFSGRQFSNSRSEMNVSTLELGDSALYLCASSFGTRGTEAFFGQGTRLTVV.